The 7 T cell receptor beta chains below come from one sample, sequenced in a study of CD8 T cells in Susac syndrome. The RNA input was roughly 0.45 to 1 ug, and it was reverse transcribed with random hexamers. TCRdb fed the immunoSEQ multiplex PCR reads into MiXCR, producing one record per CDR3 protein. The sample lists roughly 200,000 distinct CDR3 sequences; about 95% were seen once. The sequenced sample was CD4+ T cells from PBMCs. The origin of the receptors is a human donor with Susac syndrome.

This rearrangement joins TRBV15 to TRBJ1-2, with D possibly being TRBD1 (5 bases). V was trimmed by 5 bases and J by 8 bases, leaving 15 bases between them. Germline V gene data show CDR1 as LNHNV and CDR2 as YYDKDF (reference sequence). The CDR3 runs to 13 residues. CDR3 bases: TGTGCCACCAGCGGGGGGGAGGGCGTAGGCTACACCTTC. It is translated as CATSGGEGVGYTF.

The chain is built from TRBV28 and TRBJ2-7, with D possibly called TRBD1 or TRBD2 (5 bases each). Germline V gene sequence: CDR1 MDHEN, CDR2 SYDVKM. This CDR3 region has 13 residues. Trimming took off 2 bases at V and 5 bases at J, with 10 bases between the two ends. CDR3 bases: TGTGCCAGCAGTTTAGCAGGGAGAAACGAGCAGTACTTC. Its protein product is CASSLAGRNEQYF.

The V call is TRBV28, the J call TRBJ1-2; D call uncertain. The CDR3 covers 13 residues. V lost 6 bases, J lost 8 bases, and 16 bases lay in between. CDR1 MDHEN and CDR2 SYDVKM come from the germline V gene. This CDR3 reads CASSLTGDGGYTF. The CDR3 coding sequence is TGTGCCAGCAGCCTCACCGGGGATGGGGGCTACACCTTC.

The chain carries TRBV12-3 or TRBV12-4 and TRBJ1-2; possibly TRBD1 for D (6 bases). V was trimmed by 6 bases and J by 2 bases, leaving 19 bases between them. The CDR3 is 16 amino acids. The DNA of the CDR3 is TGTGCCAGCAGAAACCCCGGGACAATAGGAAACTATGGCTACACCTTC. It specifies CASRNPGTIGNYGYTF.

This clonotype was detected once. The V call is TRBV7-2, the J call TRBJ2-1, with 7 bases that match TRBD2. The length of the CDR3 is 18 residues. The V gene's germline CDR1 is SGHTA and CDR2 FQGNSA. The V gene end was trimmed by 1 base and the J gene end by 7 bases; junction bases not matched to a gene: 16. CDR3 loop: CASSLDGLLGEGLNEQFF. CDR3 DNA: TGTGCCAGCAGCTTAGACGGGTTGTTGGGGGAGGGCCTGAATGAGCAGTTCTTC.

The chain recombines TRBV9 with TRBJ2-7; 7 bases map to TRBD2. CDR3 size: 13 residues. Germline CDR1 SGDLS, CDR2 YYNGEE. After removal of 6 bases from V and 5 bases from J, the junction contained 8 bases not matched to a gene. CDR3 residues: CASILAAMNEQYF. For the CDR3, the DNA is TGTGCCAGCATCCTAGCGGCTATGAACGAGCAGTACTTC.

The V gene is TRBV28, the J gene TRBJ2-7, with D perhaps TRBD2 (6 bases). There are 14 residues in the CDR3. CDR1 is MDHEN, CDR2 SYDVKM, per germline. Trimming pared 6 bases from V and 2 bases from J, leaving 14 bases between. Written as DNA, the CDR3 is TGTGCCAGCAGCGGGGGACGAGGCCCCTACGAGCAGTACTTC. The encoded protein is CASSGGRGPYEQYF.